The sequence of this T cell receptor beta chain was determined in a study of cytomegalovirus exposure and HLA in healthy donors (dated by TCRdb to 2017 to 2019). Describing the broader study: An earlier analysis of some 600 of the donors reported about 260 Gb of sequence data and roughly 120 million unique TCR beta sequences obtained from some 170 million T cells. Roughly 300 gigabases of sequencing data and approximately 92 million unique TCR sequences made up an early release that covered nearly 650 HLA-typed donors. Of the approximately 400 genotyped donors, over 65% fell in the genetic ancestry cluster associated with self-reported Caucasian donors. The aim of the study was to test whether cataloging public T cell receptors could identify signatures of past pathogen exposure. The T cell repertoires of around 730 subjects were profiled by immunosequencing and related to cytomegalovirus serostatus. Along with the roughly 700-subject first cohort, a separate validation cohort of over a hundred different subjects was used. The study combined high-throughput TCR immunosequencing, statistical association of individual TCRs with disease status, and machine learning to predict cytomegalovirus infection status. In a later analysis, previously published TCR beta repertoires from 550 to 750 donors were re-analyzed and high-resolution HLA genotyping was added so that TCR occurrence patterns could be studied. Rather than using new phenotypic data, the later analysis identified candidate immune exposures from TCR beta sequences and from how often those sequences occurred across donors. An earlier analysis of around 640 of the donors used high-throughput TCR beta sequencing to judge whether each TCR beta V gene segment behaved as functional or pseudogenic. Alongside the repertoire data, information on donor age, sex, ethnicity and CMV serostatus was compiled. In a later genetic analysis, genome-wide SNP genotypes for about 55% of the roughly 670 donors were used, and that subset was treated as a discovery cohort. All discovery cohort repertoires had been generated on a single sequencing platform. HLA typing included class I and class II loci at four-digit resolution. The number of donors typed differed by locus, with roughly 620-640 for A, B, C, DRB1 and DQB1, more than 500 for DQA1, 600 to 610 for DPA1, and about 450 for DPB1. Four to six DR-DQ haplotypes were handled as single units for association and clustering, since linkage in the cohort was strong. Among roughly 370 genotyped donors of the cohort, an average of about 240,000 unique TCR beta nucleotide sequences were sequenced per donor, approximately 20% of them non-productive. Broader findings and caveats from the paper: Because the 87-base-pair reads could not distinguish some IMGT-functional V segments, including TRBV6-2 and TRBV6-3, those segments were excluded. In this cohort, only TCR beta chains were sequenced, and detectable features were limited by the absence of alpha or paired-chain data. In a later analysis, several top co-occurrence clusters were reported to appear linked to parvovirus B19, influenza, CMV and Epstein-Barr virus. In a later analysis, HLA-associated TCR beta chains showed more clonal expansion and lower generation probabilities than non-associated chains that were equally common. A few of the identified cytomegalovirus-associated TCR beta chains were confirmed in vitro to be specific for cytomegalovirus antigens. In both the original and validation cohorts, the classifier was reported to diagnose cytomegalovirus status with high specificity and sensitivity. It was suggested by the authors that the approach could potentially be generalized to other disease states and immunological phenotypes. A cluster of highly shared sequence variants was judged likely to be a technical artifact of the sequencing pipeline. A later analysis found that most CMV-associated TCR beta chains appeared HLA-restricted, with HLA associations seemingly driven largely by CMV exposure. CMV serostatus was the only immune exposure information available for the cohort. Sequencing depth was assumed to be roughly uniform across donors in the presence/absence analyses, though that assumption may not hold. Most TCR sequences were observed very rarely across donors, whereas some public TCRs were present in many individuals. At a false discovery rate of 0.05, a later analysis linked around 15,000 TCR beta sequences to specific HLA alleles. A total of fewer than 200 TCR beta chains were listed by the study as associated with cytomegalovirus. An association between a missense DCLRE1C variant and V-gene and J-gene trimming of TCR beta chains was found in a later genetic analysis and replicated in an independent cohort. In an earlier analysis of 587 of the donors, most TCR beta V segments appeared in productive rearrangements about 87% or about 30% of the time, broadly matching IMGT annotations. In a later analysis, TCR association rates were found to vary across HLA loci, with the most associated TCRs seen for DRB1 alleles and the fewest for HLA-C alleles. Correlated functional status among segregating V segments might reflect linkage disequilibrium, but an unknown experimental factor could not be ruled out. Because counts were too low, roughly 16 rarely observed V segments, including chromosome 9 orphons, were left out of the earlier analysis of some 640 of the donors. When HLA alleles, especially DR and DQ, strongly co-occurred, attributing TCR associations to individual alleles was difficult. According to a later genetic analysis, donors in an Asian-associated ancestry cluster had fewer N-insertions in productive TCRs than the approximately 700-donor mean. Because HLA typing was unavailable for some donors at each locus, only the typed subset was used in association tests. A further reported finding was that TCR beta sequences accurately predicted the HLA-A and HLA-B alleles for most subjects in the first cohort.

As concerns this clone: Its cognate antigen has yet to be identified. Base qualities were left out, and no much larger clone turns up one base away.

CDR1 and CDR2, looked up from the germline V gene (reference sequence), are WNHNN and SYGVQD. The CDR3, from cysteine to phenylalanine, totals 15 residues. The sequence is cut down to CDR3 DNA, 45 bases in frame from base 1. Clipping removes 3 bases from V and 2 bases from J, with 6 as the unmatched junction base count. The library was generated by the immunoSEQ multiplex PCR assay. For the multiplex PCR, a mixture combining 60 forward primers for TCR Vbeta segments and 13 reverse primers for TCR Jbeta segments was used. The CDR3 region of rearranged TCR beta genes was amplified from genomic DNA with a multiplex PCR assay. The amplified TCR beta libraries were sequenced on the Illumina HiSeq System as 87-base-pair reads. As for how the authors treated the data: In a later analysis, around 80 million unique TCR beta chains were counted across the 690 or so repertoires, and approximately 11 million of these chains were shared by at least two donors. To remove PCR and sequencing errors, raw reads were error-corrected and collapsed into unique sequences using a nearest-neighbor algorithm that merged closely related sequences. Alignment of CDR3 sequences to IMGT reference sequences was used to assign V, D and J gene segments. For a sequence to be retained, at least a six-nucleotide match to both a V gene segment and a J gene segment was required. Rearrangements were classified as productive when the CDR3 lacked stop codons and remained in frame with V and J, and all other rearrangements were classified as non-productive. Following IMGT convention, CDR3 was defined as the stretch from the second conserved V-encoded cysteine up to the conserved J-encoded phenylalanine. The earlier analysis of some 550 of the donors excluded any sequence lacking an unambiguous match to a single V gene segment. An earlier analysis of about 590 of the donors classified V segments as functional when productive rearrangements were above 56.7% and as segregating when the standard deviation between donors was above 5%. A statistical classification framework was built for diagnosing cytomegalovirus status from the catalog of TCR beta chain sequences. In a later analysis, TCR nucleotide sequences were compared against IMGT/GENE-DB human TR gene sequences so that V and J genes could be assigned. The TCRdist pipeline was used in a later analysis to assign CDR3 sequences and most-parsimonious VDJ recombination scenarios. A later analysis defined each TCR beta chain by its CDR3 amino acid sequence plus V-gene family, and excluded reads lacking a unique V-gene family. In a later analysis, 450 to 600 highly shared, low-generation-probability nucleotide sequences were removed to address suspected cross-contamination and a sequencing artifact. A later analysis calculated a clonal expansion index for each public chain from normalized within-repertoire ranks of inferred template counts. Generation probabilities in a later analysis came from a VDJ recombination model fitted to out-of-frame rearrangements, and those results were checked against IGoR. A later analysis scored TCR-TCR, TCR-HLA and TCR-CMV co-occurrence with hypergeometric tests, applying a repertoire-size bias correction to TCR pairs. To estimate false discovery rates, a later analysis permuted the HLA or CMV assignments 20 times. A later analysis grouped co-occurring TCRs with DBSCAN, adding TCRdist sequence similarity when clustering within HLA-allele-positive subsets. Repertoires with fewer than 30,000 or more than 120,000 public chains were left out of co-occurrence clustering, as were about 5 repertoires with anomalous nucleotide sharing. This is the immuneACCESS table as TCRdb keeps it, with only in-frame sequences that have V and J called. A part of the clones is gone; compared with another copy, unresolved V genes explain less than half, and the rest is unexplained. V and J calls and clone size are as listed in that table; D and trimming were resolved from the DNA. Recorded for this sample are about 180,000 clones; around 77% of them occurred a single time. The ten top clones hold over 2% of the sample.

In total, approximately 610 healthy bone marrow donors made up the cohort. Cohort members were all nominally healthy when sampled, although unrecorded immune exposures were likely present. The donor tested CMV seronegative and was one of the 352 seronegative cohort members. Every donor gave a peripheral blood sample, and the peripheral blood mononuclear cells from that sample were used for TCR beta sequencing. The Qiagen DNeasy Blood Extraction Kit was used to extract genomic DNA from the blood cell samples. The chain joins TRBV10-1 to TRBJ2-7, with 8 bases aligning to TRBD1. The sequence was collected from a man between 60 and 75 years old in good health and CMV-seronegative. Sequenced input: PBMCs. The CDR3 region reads CASSDPGQVTYEQYF. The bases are TGCGCCAGCAGTGACCCGGGACAGGTAACCTACGAGCAGTACTTC.